Shown below are 27 T cell receptor beta chains from a single sample sequenced in a study of identical twins. In TCRdb, the 5' RACE reads were re-called with MiXCR into one record per CDR3 protein. The table has hundreds of thousands of distinct CDR3 sequences, about 24% seen once. The sample was also reused in another study, on T cells expressing NK-cell markers.

The sample was CD4+ T cells sorted from blood. Receptors were obtained from a woman aged 18-29 years in good health.

The CDR3 is CASRLGTNYGYTF. The CDR3 nucleotides read TGTGCCAGCAGACTCGGAACTAACTATGGCTACACCTTC. The V call is TRBV2, the J call TRBJ1-2; unclear D gene. Germline lookup yields CDR1 SNHLY and CDR2 FYNNEI. The CDR3 loop spans 13 amino acids. Trimming removed 6 bases at V and 0 bases at J, with 8 bases between.

This chain connects TRBV12-3 or TRBV12-4 to TRBJ1-2; D is undetermined. This CDR3 comprises 12 residues. The V gene lost 4 bases and the J gene lost 5 bases, with 8 bases spanning the gap. The CDR3 DNA sequence: TGTGCCAGCAGTTGGACTGAGTATGGCTACACCTTC. This gives the protein CASSWTEYGYTF.

The gene calls are TRBV7-2 and TRBJ2-1; D is undetermined. CDR1 and CDR2 from the germline V gene are SGHTA and FQGNSA. The ends were cut back, 5 bases at V and 4 bases at J, with 6 bases in the middle. The CDR3 has 12 amino acids. CDR3 region: CASSAQYNEQFF. As DNA, the CDR3 is TGTGCCAGCAGCGCTCAGTACAATGAGCAGTTCTTC.

This clonotype was detected only a few times. The V gene is TRBV12-3 or TRBV12-4, the J gene TRBJ1-6, with 8 bases aligning to TRBD1. V dropped 5 bases and J dropped 8; count of bases not matched to a gene: 5. The CDR3 runs 14 residues. CDR3 in DNA: TGTGCCAGCAGTCCCGGGACAGGAGATTCACCCCTCCACTTT. Protein: CASSPGTGDSPLHF.

The chain combines TRBV5-6 with TRBJ2-1; D is tentatively TRBD1 or TRBD2 (5 bases each). V was clipped by 4 bases and J by 12 bases, with 14 bases between them. The CDR3 totals 12 residues. Germline values: CDR1 SGHDT, CDR2 YYEEEE. DNA of the CDR3: TGTGCCAGCAGCCCCGGGACCGAGTTGCAGTTCTTC. This translates into CASSPGTELQFF.

V and J are TRBV6-1 and TRBJ2-7; possible D gene TRBD1, 5 bases. Germline-derived CDR1 and CDR2 are MNHNS and SASEGT. The CDR3 has 14 residues. Trimming removed 1 base at V and 7 bases at J, with 14 bases between. In DNA form, the CDR3 reads TGTGCCAGCAGTGAAGGGGGCACGCGGAGAGAGCAGTACTTC. Encoded protein: CASSEGGTRREQYF.

This clonotype appeared a few times. V gene TRBV7-2 combines with J gene TRBJ1-1; TRBD1 agrees at 10 bases. The CDR3 length is 14 residues. The V segment lost 5 bases and the J segment 7 bases; nucleotides outside the gene matches: 7. Germline V lookup: CDR1 SGHTA, CDR2 FQGNSA. The DNA for the CDR3 is TGTGCCAGCAGCCAAGGACAGGGGGTGGGTGAAGCTTTCTTT. This encodes CASSQGQGVGEAFF.

The chain carries TRBV12-3 or TRBV12-4 and TRBJ1-2, with D uncertain. Between the trimmed V and J ends, which lost 7 bases and 6 bases, there was a span of 15 bases. The CDR3 has 13 residues. DNA for the CDR3: TGTGCCAGCAAATACGACACGGGGAATGGCTACACCTTC. The encoded protein is CASKYDTGNGYTF.

V gene TRBV29-1 combines with J gene TRBJ1-5; no definite D call. Germline V gene sequence: CDR1 SQVTM, CDR2 ANQGSEA. The CDR3 is made up of 12 amino acids. The V end was cut by 5 bases, the J end by 6 bases, with 11 bases between. CDR3 sequence reads: CSVSWAGQPQHF. The CDR3 nucleotides are TGCAGCGTTTCCTGGGCTGGTCAGCCCCAGCATTTT. Complete variable domain (other parts from reference TRBV29-1 and TRBJ1-5): SAVISQKPSRDICQRGTSLTIQCQVDSQVTMMFWYRQQPGQSLTLIATANQGSEATYESGFVIDKFPISRPNLTFSTLTVSNMSPEDSSIYLCSVSWAGQPQHFGDGTRLSIL.

V and J are TRBV21-1 and TRBJ1-1; the table assigns TRBD1, which was not confirmed against the DNA. TRBV21-1 constitutes a pseudogene. CDR3 length: 15 amino acids. The DNA of the CDR3 is TGTGCCAGCAGCACAAAGGACAGGGTCAACACTGAAGCTTTCTTT. It translates to CASSTKDRVNTEAFF.

The rearrangement joins TRBV10-3 to TRBJ2-5; D is possibly TRBD1 (7 bases). The CDR3 covers 13 residues. CDR1 and CDR2 (germline): ENHRY, SYGVKD. V lost 5 bases and J lost 2, with 9 bases in between. CDR3 DNA sequence: TGTGCCATCAGTCCAGGGGGGCAAGAGACCCAGTACTTC. Its translation is CAISPGGQETQYF.

V and J are TRBV6-1 and TRBJ1-4, with 9 bases aligning to TRBD1. V trimming: 6 bases; J trimming: 7 bases; junction bases outside the gene matches: 6. The CDR3 length is 14 residues. CDR1 and CDR2 (germline): MNHNS, SASEGT. In nucleotides, the CDR3 is TGTGCCAGCAGGCTACAGGGGGCTGGTGAAAAACTGTTTTTT. Protein sequence: CASRLQGAGEKLFF.

V gene TRBV20-1 combines with J gene TRBJ2-5; tentatively, D is TRBD1 or TRBD2 (5 bases each). The CDR3 length is 15 residues. Germline assignment: CDR1 DFQATT and CDR2 SNEGSKA (reference sequence). Trimming left V 5 bases short and J 4 bases short, with 20 bases between. The DNA for the CDR3 is TGCAGTGCTTCAGGGCCCGGGGTCTTTGGAGAGACCCAGTACTTC. Protein sequence: CSASGPGVFGETQYF.

This clonotype was observed a handful of times. The chain couples TRBV5-4 to TRBJ2-3, with 9 bases that match TRBD2. Trimming cost V 1 base and J 7 bases; bases outside gene matches: 7. The germline gives CDR1 SGHNT, CDR2 YYREEE (reference sequence). The CDR3 spans 15 residues. The CDR3 bases are TGTGCCAGCAGCTTGCGGCGGGAGGGCCTACATACGCAGTATTTT. As protein: CASSLRREGLHTQYF.

This sequence joins TRBV7-2 and TRBJ2-2; TRBD2 might be the D (6 bases). Germline V gene data show CDR1 as SGHTA and CDR2 as FQGNSA. This CDR3 has 15 amino acids. V lost 5 bases to trimming and J lost 3 bases, with 13 bases between them. The CDR3 region has the DNA TGTGCCAGCAGCAACTCCGGACTATACACCGGGGAGCTGTTTTTT. Protein product: CASSNSGLYTGELFF.

The gene calls are TRBV20-1 and TRBJ2-7; 10 nucleotides align to TRBD2. Germline loops: CDR1 DFQATT, CDR2 SNEGSKA (reference sequence). J was trimmed by 5 bases and V by 4 bases; bases with no gene match: 11. This CDR3 has 15 residues. The CDR3 reads CSAILPLAGYNEQYF. CDR3 DNA: TGCAGTGCTATTTTGCCACTAGCGGGGTATAACGAGCAGTACTTC.

This clonotype was picked up many times. The chain carries TRBV7-8 and TRBJ2-7; the D gene is possibly TRBD1 (6 bases). V was pared by 0 bases and J by 1 base, with 7 bases between. Germline V gives CDR1 SGHVS, CDR2 FQNEAQ. This CDR3 region has 14 residues. This CDR3 reads CASSLAGQSYEQYF. The CDR3 DNA is TGTGCCAGCAGCTTAGCTGGACAGTCCTACGAGCAGTACTTC.

The V gene is TRBV20-1, the J gene TRBJ2-5, with D hard to call. Germline lookup yields CDR1 DFQATT and CDR2 SNEGSKA (reference sequence). The V and J ends lost 6 bases and 5 bases respectively, with 13 bases between them. This CDR3 has 12 residues. The CDR3 sequence: CSAPDQGETQYF. DNA for the CDR3: TGCAGTGCCCCGGATCAAGGGGAGACCCAGTACTTC.

V and J are TRBV15 and TRBJ2-5, with TRBD1 matching 7 bases. The CDR3 is 17 residues long. After removal of 2 bases from V and 2 bases from J, the junction contained 11 bases not matched to a gene. Germline assignment: CDR1 LNHNV and CDR2 YYDKDF (reference sequence). CDR3 DNA: TGTGCCACCAGCAGACCGGGACAGCTGGGCGGTCAAGAGACCCAGTACTTC. The encoded protein is CATSRPGQLGGQETQYF.

The table lists this clonotype with a few counts. The J gene is TRBJ2-7, the V gene TRBV5-4, with unresolved D. V gave up 2 bases and J gave up 1 base, with 10 bases separating them. Germline lookup yields CDR1 SGHNT and CDR2 YYREEE (reference sequence). This CDR3 comprises 14 residues. DNA for the CDR3: TGTGCCAGCAGCTTAGGGAAAGGGTCCTACGAGCAGTACTTC. Protein sequence: CASSLGKGSYEQYF.

This clonotype showed up just a few times. The chain links TRBV11-2 to TRBJ2-2, with D uncertain. The V gene's germline CDR1 is SGHAT and CDR2 FQNNGV. V was trimmed by 3 bases and J by 5 bases, leaving 7 bases between them. The CDR3 extends over 13 amino acids. The CDR3 region has the DNA TGTGCCAGCAGCTTGTTTGAAACCGGGGAGCTGTTTTTT. Residues: CASSLFETGELFF.

This clonotype was found many times. The chain has TRBV6-5 and TRBJ1-6; TRBD1 is a possible D gene (5 bases). Germline V gene sequence: CDR1 MNHEY, CDR2 SVGAGI. The V end lost 0 bases, the J end lost 7 bases, and 10 bases lay between the germline ends. This CDR3 has 15 residues. The CDR3 spells CASSYSIQGNSPLHF. The CDR3 DNA reads TGTGCCAGCAGTTACTCGATTCAGGGAAATTCACCCCTCCACTTT.

CDR3 nucleotide sequence: TGTGCCAGTACCACCGGACTAGCGCCATTGTTCTTC. It encodes CASTTGLAPLFF. The chain has TRBV19 and TRBJ2-1; 9 bases map to TRBD2. The CDR3 is 12 amino acids. J lost 15 bases, V lost 7 bases, and 10 bases had no gene match. Germline V lookup: CDR1 LNHDA, CDR2 SQIVND (reference sequence).

This clonotype occurred a few times. An end of the junction does not agree with germline; a read error may underlie this. V gene TRBV10-3 combines with J gene TRBJ1-2; D is perhaps TRBD1 (6 bases). Germline CDR1 is ENHRY and CDR2 is SYGVKD. The length of the CDR3 is 11 residues. CDR3 DNA: TGTGCCATCAGGGATGAGAGGACAGTCAGCTTC. This sequence encodes CAIRDERTVSF.

This clonotype has a count of ten or more. The chain is built from TRBV29-1 and TRBJ2-1, with D perhaps matching TRBD1 (5 bases). Trimming took 4 bases from V and 4 from J, leaving 14 bases between them. This CDR3 is built from 14 residues. The V gene's germline CDR1 is SQVTM and CDR2 ANQGSEA. The CDR3 protein is CSVGGGIIYNEQFF. The CDR3 DNA sequence: TGCAGCGTTGGGGGCGGCATTATTTACAATGAGCAGTTCTTC.

V usage is TRBV11-2 and J usage is TRBJ2-7; maybe TRBD2 (5 bases). This CDR3 contains 18 residues. CDR1 is SGHAT, CDR2 FQNNGV, per germline. V shed 2 bases and J shed 0 bases, with 20 bases lying between them. The CDR3 loop is CASSLNPVSRRYSYEQYF. The CDR3 DNA reads as TGTGCCAGCAGCTTAAACCCGGTCTCTAGGAGGTACTCCTACGAGCAGTACTTC.

The chain carries TRBV3-1 and TRBJ2-7; 7 nucleotides line up with TRBD1. After removal of 1 base from V and 0 bases from J, the junction contained 3 bases not matched to a gene. The germline CDR1 and CDR2 sequences are LGHDT and YNNKEL (reference sequence). The CDR3 is 15 amino acids. CDR3 DNA sequence: TGTGCCAGCAGCCAAGGGGGACAGAGCTCCTACGAGCAGTACTTC. The encoded protein is CASSQGGQSSYEQYF.